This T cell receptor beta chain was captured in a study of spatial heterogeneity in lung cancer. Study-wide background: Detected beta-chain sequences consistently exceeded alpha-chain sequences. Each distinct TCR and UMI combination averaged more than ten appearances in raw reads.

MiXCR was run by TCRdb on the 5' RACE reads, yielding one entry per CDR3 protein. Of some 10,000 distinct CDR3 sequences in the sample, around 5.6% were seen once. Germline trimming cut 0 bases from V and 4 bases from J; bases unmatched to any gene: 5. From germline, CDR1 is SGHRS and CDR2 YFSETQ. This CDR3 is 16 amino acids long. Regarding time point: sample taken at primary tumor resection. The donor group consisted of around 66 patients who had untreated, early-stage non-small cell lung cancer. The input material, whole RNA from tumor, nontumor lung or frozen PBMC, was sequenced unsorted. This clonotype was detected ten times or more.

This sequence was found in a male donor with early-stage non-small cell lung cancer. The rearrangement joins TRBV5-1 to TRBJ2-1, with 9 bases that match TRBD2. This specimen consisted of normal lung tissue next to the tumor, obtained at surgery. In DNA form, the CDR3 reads TGCGCCAGCAGCTTGGAGGAGCGGGAGGCGTACAATGAGCAGTTCTTC. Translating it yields CASSLEEREAYNEQFF. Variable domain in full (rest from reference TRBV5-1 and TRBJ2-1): KAGVTQTPRYLIKTRGQQVTLSCSPISGHRSVSWYQQTPGQGLQFLFEYFSETQRNKGNFPGRFSGRQFSNSRSEMNVSTLELGDSALYLCASSLEEREAYNEQFFGPGTRLTVL.